These 22 T cell receptor beta chains share one sample of origin, sequenced in a study of cytomegalovirus exposure and HLA in healthy donors. The PCR ran on 60 Vbeta and 13 Jbeta primers. Generated by immunoSEQ multiplex PCR, the TCRdb table keeps only in-frame clones and is missing some. The table has about 140,000 clones, roughly 73% seen once. Sequencing was carried out using PBMCs. The source of these receptors is a female donor in good health and CMV-seronegative.

The V gene is TRBV6-5, the J gene TRBJ2-6; possibly TRBD2 for D (7 bases). The V gene lost 4 bases and the J gene lost 2 bases, with 12 bases spanning the gap. Per germline, CDR1 MNHEY and CDR2 SVGAGI. The CDR3 is 16 amino acids. CDR3 region: CASSFRGAAGANVLTF. CDR3 sequence (DNA): TGTGCCAGCAGTTTCCGGGGGGCCGCTGGGGCCAACGTCCTGACTTTC.

The chain is built from TRBV27 and TRBJ1-1; D gene unclear. Per the germline V gene, CDR1 is MNHEY and CDR2 is SMNVEV (reference sequence). Trimming took 6 bases from V and 7 from J, leaving 15 bases between them. This CDR3 region has 13 residues. The CDR3 region is CASSGSGNSEAFF. The DNA of the CDR3 is TGTGCCAGCAGCGGATCGGGAAATAGTGAAGCTTTCTTT.

The chain uses TRBV5-5 and TRBJ2-7; the D gene is possibly TRBD2 (6 bases). The germline V gene encodes CDR1 SGHKS and CDR2 YYEKEE (reference sequence). The CDR3 contains 14 residues. Trimming removed 4 bases from V and 3 bases from J, with 14 bases in between. CDR3 bases: TGTGCCAGCAGCACTGGGACTCCCGGCTACGAGCAGTACTTC. This encodes CASSTGTPGYEQYF.

This clone was recorded once. The chain joins TRBV27 to TRBJ2-7, with D unclear. Per germline, CDR1 MNHEY and CDR2 SMNVEV (reference sequence). This CDR3 has 13 residues. The germline V and J ends were trimmed by 8 bases and 2 bases, with 13 bases remaining between them. CDR3 region: CASSTAMPYEQYF. Here the CDR3 DNA reads TGTGCCAGCTCTACCGCCATGCCCTACGAGCAGTACTTC.

The gene calls are TRBV5-1 and TRBJ1-2, with D tentatively TRBD1 (6 bases). The CDR3 loop spans 14 amino acids. V was cut by 0 bases and J by 6 bases, with 12 bases left in between. Germline V gene lookup returns CDR1 SGHRS and CDR2 YFSETQ. The CDR3 DNA sequence: TGCGCCAGCAGCTTGGGAACGAACAGGGATGGCTACACCTTC. Protein product: CASSLGTNRDGYTF. Full variable domain (remainder filled in from reference TRBV5-1 and TRBJ1-2): KAGVTQTPRYLIKTRGQQVTLSCSPISGHRSVSWYQQTPGQGLQFLFEYFSETQRNKGNFPGRFSGRQFSNSRSEMNVSTLELGDSALYLCASSLGTNRDGYTFGSGTRLTVV.

The rearrangement uses TRBV19 and TRBJ2-7, with 9 bases aligning to TRBD1. The germline V gene encodes CDR1 LNHDA and CDR2 SQIVND (reference sequence). Trimming cost V 3 bases and J 0 bases; bases outside gene matches: 9. The CDR3 consists of 17 residues. The CDR3, as DNA: TGTGCCAGTAGTATCTCGGGCTTGGGACAGGGCTCCTACGAGCAGTACTTC. Translated, it gives CASSISGLGQGSYEQYF.

Details on this clone: A junction end diverges from the germline sequence, so it may reflect a read error. The genes are TRBV5-6 and TRBJ2-2; the D gene is possibly TRBD2 (5 bases). The CDR3 covers 14 residues. Germline loops: CDR1 SGHDT, CDR2 YYEEEE. DNA of the CDR3: TGTGCCAGCAGCTTGAGAGGGTACACCGGGGAGCTGTCTTTT. Residues: CASSLRGYTGELSF.

V is TRBV30 and J is TRBJ2-3; 7 nucleotides match TRBD1. Germline lookup yields CDR1 GTSNPN and CDR2 SVGIG (reference sequence). The CDR3 is 17 amino acids. Here the CDR3 reads CALERSMRGLSADTQYF. DNA of the CDR3: TGTGCGTTGGAGAGGTCTATGAGGGGGCTTAGCGCAGATACGCAGTATTTT.

This clone showed up just once. V usage is TRBV6-5 and J usage is TRBJ1-2; 8 positions match TRBD1. CDR3 size: 15 residues. Germline CDR1 reads MNHEY; CDR2 reads SVGAGI. V dropped 0 bases and J dropped 4; count of bases not matched to a gene: 4. This chain's CDR3 is CASSYSHRGTYGYTF. In DNA, the CDR3 is TGTGCCAGCAGTTACTCGCACAGGGGGACCTATGGCTACACCTTC.

The chain has TRBV7-2 and TRBJ1-1; a weak D match, TRBD1 (6 bases). V was pared by 5 bases and J by 1 base, with 17 bases between. Per the germline V gene, CDR1 is SGHTA and CDR2 is FQGNSA. The CDR3 contains 16 residues. CDR3: CASSPRNTGPNTEAFF. In DNA, the CDR3 is TGTGCCAGCAGCCCCAGGAATACAGGGCCGAACACTGAAGCTTTCTTT.

The chain combines TRBV9 with TRBJ2-2, with 7 bases fitting TRBD1. There are 16 residues in the CDR3. Germline V lookup: CDR1 SGDLS, CDR2 YYNGEE. V trimming: 3 bases; J trimming: 4 bases; junction bases outside the gene matches: 9. CDR3 nucleotide sequence: TGTGCCAGCAGCGGTCCCCGGGCAGGGGGCACCGGGGAGCTGTTTTTT. Residues: CASSGPRAGGTGELFF.

The chain is built from TRBV11-2 and TRBJ2-5; D might be TRBD1 (5 bases). Germline loops: CDR1 SGHAT, CDR2 FQNNGV. V gave up 4 bases and J gave up 4 bases, with 10 bases separating them. CDR3 length: 13 residues. The CDR3 region is CASSSSGLETQYF. DNA of the CDR3: TGTGCCAGCAGCTCTTCAGGGTTAGAGACCCAGTACTTC.

V is TRBV9 and J is TRBJ2-1, with TRBD2 matching 9 bases. Trimming took 3 bases from V and 8 from J; bases not matched to a gene: 15. The CDR3 is made up of 17 amino acids. Germline CDR1 SGDLS, CDR2 YYNGEE. The CDR3 coding sequence is TGTGCCAGCAGCGGCGGGGCGGGGGGGCCGGATATCGATGAGCAGTTCTTC. It codes for CASSGGAGGPDIDEQFF.

The chain carries TRBV7-6 and TRBJ1-2; the D gene is possibly TRBD1 (5 bases). CDR1 and CDR2 from the germline V gene are SGHVS and FNYEAQ. The CDR3 sequence is 14 residues long. Trimming took off 5 bases at V and 6 bases at J, with 16 bases between the two ends. CDR3 in amino acids: CASSLTGRGHGYTF. CDR3 nucleotide sequence: TGTGCCAGCAGCCTTACGGGGAGGGGACATGGCTACACCTTC.

The chain employs TRBV5-1 and TRBJ2-7; 9 bases fit TRBD2. CDR3 size: 17 residues. V gave up 3 bases and J gave up 0 bases; unmatched junction bases: 10. The germline gives CDR1 SGHRS, CDR2 YFSETQ. The CDR3 DNA reads as TGCGCCAGCAGCTCTGACCTGCTAGCGGGGTCCTCCTACGAGCAGTACTTC. Translating it yields CASSSDLLAGSSYEQYF.

The rearrangement joins TRBV27 to TRBJ2-6, with D maybe TRBD2 (6 bases). Germline-derived CDR1 and CDR2 are MNHEY and SMNVEV (reference sequence). V dropped 6 bases and J dropped 3 bases, with 21 bases sitting between them. The CDR3 consists of 18 residues. The CDR3: CASRLLVRDWGGANVLTF. DNA for the CDR3: TGTGCCAGCAGGCTATTGGTCAGGGACTGGGGTGGGGCCAACGTCCTGACTTTC.

The V and J genes are TRBV6-1 and TRBJ1-1; TRBD1 is a possible D gene (6 bases). Trimming shortened V by 3 bases and J by 4 bases, and 15 bases separated the two germline ends. Germline lookup yields CDR1 MNHNS and CDR2 SASEGT. This CDR3 comprises 15 residues. CDR3 sequence (DNA): TGTGCCAGCAGTGAGAGACAGGAGCTAAGCACTGAAGCTTTCTTT. Protein sequence: CASSERQELSTEAFF.

J is TRBJ2-1 and V is TRBV9; the match to TRBD2 covers 8 bases. The CDR3 is 14 amino acids. CDR1 is SGDLS and CDR2 is YYNGEE in the germline V gene. Trimming removed 0 bases from V and 10 bases from J; junction bases left unmatched: 6. CDR3 residues: CASSVVSSSGEQFF. The CDR3 DNA follows: TGTGCCAGCAGCGTAGTGTCCTCTAGCGGGGAGCAGTTCTTC.

This clone showed up just once. The chain carries TRBV2 and TRBJ1-5; D perhaps matches TRBD1 (5 bases). There are 16 residues in the CDR3. Trimming stripped 3 bases from V and 1 base from J, with 13 bases between. Germline CDR1 and CDR2: SNHLY and FYNNEI. The CDR3 DNA reads as TGTGCCAGCAGTGATCTTGGCCGGGGGAGCAATCAGCCCCAGCATTTT. It codes for CASSDLGRGSNQPQHF.

The chain uses TRBV5-1 and TRBJ2-3, with TRBD2 identical over 10 bases. The V gene's germline CDR1 is SGHRS and CDR2 YFSETQ. J was trimmed by 2 bases and V by 6 bases; bases with no gene match: 3. This CDR3 is built from 14 residues. The CDR3 sequence is CASKLAGVTDTQYF. CDR3 coding DNA: TGCGCCAGCAAGCTAGCGGGGGTCACAGATACGCAGTATTTT.

This clone was counted once. J is TRBJ2-7 and V is TRBV7-3; TRBD2 matches 7 bases. This CDR3 region has 14 residues. The V and J ends lost 0 bases and 7 bases, in that order; junction bases with no gene match: 6. Germline V gene lookup returns CDR1 SGHTA and CDR2 FQGTGA. For the CDR3, the DNA is TGTGCCAGCAGCTTAACGCGGGAGTCCAGGGAGCAGTACTTC. Translation gives CASSLTRESREQYF.

The CDR3 protein is CASSEVSIGGGDNEQFF. In nucleotides, the CDR3 is TGTGCCAGCAGTGAAGTCTCTATAGGCGGGGGTGACAATGAGCAGTTCTTC. The genes are TRBV6-4 and TRBJ2-1; TRBD2 matches at 7 bases. The V gene end was trimmed by 3 bases and the J gene end by 5 bases; junction bases not matched to a gene: 13. CDR1 is MRHNA and CDR2 is SNTAGT in the germline V gene. The CDR3 is 17 amino acids.